A selection of T cell receptor beta chains follows, all from one sample in a study of blood T cell repertoires in COVID-19. Repertoires were generated with immunoSEQ multiplex PCR, while TCRdb's copy carries only in-frame clones and drops some. The sample lists hundreds of thousands of clones, roughly nine tenths occurring once. The sequenced material came from PBMCs or T cells enriched from blood (not recorded which). Receptors originate from a woman between 18 and 30 years old with acute COVID-19. Each CDR3 is given with its conserved first and last residue. Each record gives: V gene, clone size, J gene, D gene, CDR3 protein, CDR3 DNA. The D gene is left open where the match is weak. Some rows have no size entry. The others give once, few or many, or a class for an expanded clone.

v_call: TRBV28; clone_size: NA; j_call: TRBJ1-5; d_call: NA; cdr3_aa: CASSLPGRLNQPQHF; cdr3_nt: TGTGCCAGCAGTTTACCGGGAAGGCTCAATCAGCCCCAGCATTTT
v_call: TRBV27; clone_size: NA; j_call: TRBJ1-6; d_call: NA; cdr3_aa: CASSSNTGSYLNSPLHF; cdr3_nt: TGTGCCAGCAGTTCAAATACCGGGTCCTATCTTAATTCACCCCTCCACTTT
v_call: TRBV27; clone_size: NA; j_call: TRBJ1-4; d_call: TRBD1; cdr3_aa: CASSRQGEEKLFF; cdr3_nt: TGTGCCAGCAGTAGACAGGGGGAGGAAAAACTGTTTTTT
v_call: TRBV7-2; clone_size: NA; j_call: TRBJ2-1; d_call: NA; cdr3_aa: CASSSTRLVHNEQFF; cdr3_nt: TGTGCCAGCAGCTCGACAAGACTAGTGCACAATGAGCAGTTCTTC
v_call: TRBV5-1; clone_size: NA; j_call: TRBJ1-6; d_call: NA; cdr3_aa: CASSLEGQGKSPLHF; cdr3_nt: TGCGCCAGCAGCTTGGAGGGCCAGGGAAAATCACCCCTCCACTTT
v_call: TRBV7-2; clone_size: NA; j_call: TRBJ2-7; d_call: NA; cdr3_aa: CASSLGLASSYEQYF; cdr3_nt: TGTGCCAGCAGCTTAGGTCTAGCGTCGTCCTACGAGCAGTACTTC
v_call: TRBV30; clone_size: NA; j_call: TRBJ1-2; d_call: TRBD1; cdr3_aa: CAWSFRGQRGYTF; cdr3_nt: TGTGCCTGGAGTTTTCGGGGACAGCGTGGCTACACCTTC
v_call: TRBV7-9; clone_size: NA; j_call: TRBJ1-1; d_call: NA; cdr3_aa: CASSLAPEGQGKAFF; cdr3_nt: TGTGCCAGCAGCTTAGCGCCTGAAGGTCAGGGAAAAGCTTTCTTT
v_call: TRBV6-4; clone_size: NA; j_call: TRBJ2-7; d_call: NA; cdr3_aa: CASSSVASKFVYEQYF; cdr3_nt: TGTGCCAGCAGTTCGGTAGCGTCTAAGTTTGTTTACGAGCAGTACTTC
v_call: TRBV6-6; clone_size: NA; j_call: TRBJ1-5; d_call: TRBD1; cdr3_aa: CASRPDRASNQPQHF; cdr3_nt: TGTGCCAGCAGACCTGACAGGGCTAGCAATCAGCCCCAGCATTTT
v_call: TRBV27; clone_size: few; j_call: TRBJ1-6; d_call: NA; cdr3_aa: CASSYEGHSNSPLHF; cdr3_nt: TGTGCCAGCAGCTACGAGGGACACTCTAATTCACCCCTCCACTTT
v_call: TRBV7-3; clone_size: NA; j_call: TRBJ2-3; d_call: TRBD2; cdr3_aa: CASSLNPWNRAGVSTDTQYF; cdr3_nt: TGTGCCAGCAGCTTAAACCCCTGGAACCGGGCGGGGGTTAGCACAGATACGCAGTATTTT
v_call: TRBV9; clone_size: once; j_call: TRBJ1-1; d_call: TRBD1; cdr3_aa: CASSLGDSNTEAFF; cdr3_nt: TGTGCCAGCAGCCTCGGGGACAGTAACACTGAAGCTTTCTTT
v_call: TRBV27; clone_size: NA; j_call: TRBJ1-2; d_call: NA; cdr3_aa: CASSPAGGDYGYTF; cdr3_nt: TGTGCCAGCAGTCCAGCCGGGGGGGACTATGGCTACACCTTC
v_call: TRBV10-1; clone_size: NA; j_call: TRBJ1-2; d_call: NA; cdr3_aa: CASSGRGSYGYTF; cdr3_nt: TGCGCCAGCAGTGGCCGAGGGTCCTATGGCTACACCTTC
v_call: TRBV21-1; clone_size: once; j_call: TRBJ1-2; d_call: NA; cdr3_aa: CAATLTNGRGYTF; cdr3_nt: TGTGCCGCAACCTTGACAAACGGTAGGGGCTACACCTTC
v_call: TRBV28; clone_size: once; j_call: TRBJ2-1; d_call: NA; cdr3_aa: CASSLLLSSYNEQFF; cdr3_nt: TGTGCCAGCAGTTTACTCCTGAGCTCCTACAATGAGCAGTTCTTC
v_call: TRBV7-2; clone_size: NA; j_call: TRBJ2-1; d_call: TRBD2; cdr3_aa: CASSQGTSGGRSYNEQFF; cdr3_nt: TGTGCCAGCAGCCAGGGGACTAGCGGTGGGAGGTCCTACAATGAGCAGTTCTTC
v_call: TRBV15; clone_size: NA; j_call: TRBJ2-1; d_call: TRBD1; cdr3_aa: CATGRDRGYNEQFF; cdr3_nt: TGTGCCACTGGCCGGGACAGGGGGTACAATGAGCAGTTCTTC
v_call: TRBV9; clone_size: NA; j_call: TRBJ2-7; d_call: TRBD1; cdr3_aa: CASSVGTGGALEQYF; cdr3_nt: TGTGCCAGCAGCGTTGGGACAGGGGGTGCCCTCGAGCAGTACTTC
v_call: TRBV7-2; clone_size: once; j_call: TRBJ2-7; d_call: TRBD1; cdr3_aa: CASSRVAGQGTYEQYF; cdr3_nt: TGTGCCAGCAGCCGCGTCGCCGGACAGGGGACGTACGAGCAGTACTTC
v_call: TRBV28; clone_size: once; j_call: TRBJ2-3; d_call: NA; cdr3_aa: CASSFRTGGVGPDTQYF; cdr3_nt: TGTGCCAGCAGTTTTAGAACCGGCGGGGTAGGCCCAGATACGCAGTATTTT
v_call: TRBV5-4; clone_size: NA; j_call: TRBJ1-1; d_call: TRBD1; cdr3_aa: CASSFYRGTEAFF; cdr3_nt: TGTGCCAGCAGCTTTTACAGGGGAACTGAAGCTTTCTTT
v_call: TRBV18; clone_size: NA; j_call: TRBJ1-1; d_call: TRBD1; cdr3_aa: CASSPTGANTEAFF; cdr3_nt: TGTGCCAGCTCACCGACAGGGGCGAACACTGAAGCTTTCTTT
v_call: TRBV6-2/TRBV6-3; clone_size: NA; j_call: TRBJ1-1; d_call: NA; cdr3_aa: CASSPTSGGRENTEAFF; cdr3_nt: TGTGCCAGCAGCCCAACTTCGGGGGGCCGGGAGAACACTGAAGCTTTCTTT
v_call: TRBV5-8; clone_size: NA; j_call: TRBJ2-1; d_call: TRBD2; cdr3_aa: CASSSKTSNSYNEQFF; cdr3_nt: TGTGCCAGCAGCTCTAAGACTAGCAACTCCTACAATGAGCAGTTCTTC
v_call: TRBV6-5; clone_size: many; j_call: TRBJ2-3; d_call: TRBD1; cdr3_aa: CASNPRDRGTDTQYF; cdr3_nt: TGTGCCAGCAACCCAAGGGACAGGGGAACAGATACGCAGTATTTT
v_call: TRBV21-1; clone_size: NA; j_call: TRBJ1-4; d_call: NA; cdr3_aa: CASSKGTEPPGEKLFF; cdr3_nt: TGTGCCAGCAGCAAAGGCACGGAGCCGCCTGGGGAAAAACTGTTTTTT
v_call: TRBV7-2; clone_size: NA; j_call: TRBJ1-3; d_call: NA; cdr3_aa: CASSHTGFGNTIYF; cdr3_nt: TGTGCCAGCAGTCACACAGGGTTTGGAAACACCATATATTTT
v_call: TRBV7-3; clone_size: NA; j_call: TRBJ1-6; d_call: TRBD1; cdr3_aa: CASSLSGQANSPLHF; cdr3_nt: TGTGCCAGCAGCTTATCGGGACAGGCTAATTCACCCCTCCACTTT
v_call: TRBV6-5; clone_size: NA; j_call: TRBJ1-2; d_call: NA; cdr3_aa: CASTTQDGGDYGYTF; cdr3_nt: TGTGCCAGCACCACCCAGGACGGAGGGGACTATGGCTACACCTTC
v_call: TRBV28; clone_size: NA; j_call: TRBJ1-1; d_call: NA; cdr3_aa: CASSAPRGNTEAFF; cdr3_nt: TGTGCCAGCAGTGCCCCGCGCGGGAACACTGAAGCTTTCTTT
v_call: TRBV7-6; clone_size: NA; j_call: TRBJ1-3; d_call: TRBD1; cdr3_aa: CASSIPDRGASGNTIYF; cdr3_nt: TGTGCCAGCAGCATCCCTGACAGGGGAGCCTCTGGAAACACCATATATTTT
v_call: TRBV7-2; clone_size: NA; j_call: TRBJ2-7; d_call: TRBD1; cdr3_aa: CASSSLDRVYEQYF; cdr3_nt: TGTGCCAGCAGCTCTCTCGACAGGGTTTACGAGCAGTACTTC